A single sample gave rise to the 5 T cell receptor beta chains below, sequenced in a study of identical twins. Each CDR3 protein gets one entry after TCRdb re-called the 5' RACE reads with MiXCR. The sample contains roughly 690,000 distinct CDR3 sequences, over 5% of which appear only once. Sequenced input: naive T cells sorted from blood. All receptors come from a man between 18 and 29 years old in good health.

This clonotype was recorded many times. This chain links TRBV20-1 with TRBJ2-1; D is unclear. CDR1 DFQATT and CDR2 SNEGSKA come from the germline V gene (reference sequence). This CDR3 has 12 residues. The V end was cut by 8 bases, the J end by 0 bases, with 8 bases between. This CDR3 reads CSRPGSYNEQFF. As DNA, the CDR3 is TGCAGTAGACCCGGCTCCTACAATGAGCAGTTCTTC.

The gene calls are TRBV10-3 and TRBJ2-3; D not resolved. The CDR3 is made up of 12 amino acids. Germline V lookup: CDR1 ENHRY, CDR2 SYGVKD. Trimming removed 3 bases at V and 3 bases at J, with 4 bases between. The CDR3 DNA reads TGTGCCATCAGTGATTTTACAGATACGCAGTATTTT. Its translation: CAISDFTDTQYF.

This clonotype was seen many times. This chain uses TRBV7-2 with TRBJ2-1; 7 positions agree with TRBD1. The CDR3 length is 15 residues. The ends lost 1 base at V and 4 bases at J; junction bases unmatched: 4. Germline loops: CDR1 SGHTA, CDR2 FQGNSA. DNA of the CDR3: TGTGCCAGCAGCTTAGATGAGACAGGGTACAATGAGCAGTTCTTC. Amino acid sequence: CASSLDETGYNEQFF.

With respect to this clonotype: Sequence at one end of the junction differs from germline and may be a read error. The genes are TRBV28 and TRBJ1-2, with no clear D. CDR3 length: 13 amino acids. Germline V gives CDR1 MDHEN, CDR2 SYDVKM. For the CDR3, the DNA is TGTGCCAGCAGCCTAGTCGGCCCGGATGGGATGGGCTTC. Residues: CASSLVGPDGMGF.

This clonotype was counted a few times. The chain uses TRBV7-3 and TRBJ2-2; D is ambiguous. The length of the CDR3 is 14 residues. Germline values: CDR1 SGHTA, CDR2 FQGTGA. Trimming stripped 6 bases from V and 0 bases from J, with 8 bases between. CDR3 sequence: CASRPGPNTGELFF. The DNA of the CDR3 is TGTGCCAGCAGACCTGGACCGAACACCGGGGAGCTGTTTTTT.